This TCR beta chain was found in a study of siplizumab effects on memory and regulatory T cells. Study-wide results and limits: No more than a minor fraction of alloreactive clones could be traced back to unstimulated subsets. Roughly 80-96% of proliferating clones (CD4+ or CD8+) could not be assigned a naive or memory phenotype.

Concerning this clone itself: What it recognizes is unknown.

Trimming took off 0 bases at V and 8 bases at J, with 10 bases between the two ends. The CDR3 consists of 13 residues. CDR1 and CDR2 from the germline V gene are SGHTA and FQGNSA. Sequencing was performed with immunoSEQ multiplex PCR; in TCRdb, only in-frame clones are kept and a portion is missing. The sample has 70,000 to 95,000 clones; roughly 96% are singletons. The V and J genes are TRBV7-2 and TRBJ1-2, with D hard to call. The clonotype originates from a human donor in good health. Input material: naive CD4+ T cells sorted from blood. The CDR3 nucleotides read TGTGCCAGCAGCTTAGCGGGAGTGGGGGGCTACACCTTC. It yields the protein CASSLAGVGGYTF.